This T cell receptor (beta chain) was found in a study of B cell selection in AIRE deficiency. This clone was found a few times. Antigen specificity is unknown. Study-wide results and limits: Roughly 31% of healthy-shared Treg sequences were found among patient Tconv cells. CDR3s were shorter in shared Treg sequences, reflecting few non-templated nucleotide insertions. Healthy donors alone shared roughly 32% of 3,500 to 4,000 Treg sequences; patients alone roughly 10%.

Profiling relied on immunoSEQ multiplex PCR, and the TCRdb table lists in-frame clones only, not all of them. The sample carries roughly 24,000 clones, around 96% recorded once. Sorting defined conventional CD4 T cells as CD4+CD127+. This clonotype originated in a human donor in good health. The sample comprised CD4+CD127+ conventional T cells sorted from PBMCs.

CDR3 sequence: CASSSLAGGNTGELFF. CDR3 bases: TGCGCCAGCAGTTCCCTAGCGGGGGGGAACACCGGGGAGCTGTTTTTT. The J gene is TRBJ2-2, the V gene TRBV5-1; TRBD2 aligns across 11 bases. The CDR3 covers 16 residues. Germline CDR1 reads SGHRS; CDR2 reads YFSETQ. The V segment lost 5 bases and the J segment 1 base; nucleotides outside the gene matches: 4. Using reference TRBV5-1 and TRBJ2-2 for the parts outside the CDR3, the full variable domain is KAGVTQTPRYLIKTRGQQVTLSCSPISGHRSVSWYQQTPGQGLQFLFEYFSETQRNKGNFPGRFSGRQFSNSRSEMNVSTLELGDSALYLCASSSLAGGNTGELFFGEGSRLTVL.